This T cell receptor beta chain was identified in a study of shared clonotypes between healthy human individuals. Measured with immunoSEQ multiplex PCR; TCRdb has only the in-frame clones, and not every one. The data contain around 2.3 million clones, approximately 96% of them singletons. The V end was cut by 6 bases, the J end by 3 bases, with 17 bases between. This CDR3 comprises 15 residues. Per the germline V gene, CDR1 is SEHNR and CDR2 is FQNEAQ (reference sequence). The sequence derives from a man aged 18 to 30 in good health. The V and J genes are TRBV7-9 and TRBJ2-5; tentative D call: TRBD1 (6 bases). The specimen was naive CD4+ T cells sorted from blood. Subset here: CD45RA+ positively selected. For the CDR3, the DNA is TGTGCCAGCAGACCTGGGACACGGGGCGAAGAGACCCAGTACTTC. Translation: CASRPGTRGEETQYF.